This is a list of T cell receptor beta chains from one sample in a study of T cell repertoires in cytomegalovirus infection. TCRdb reprocessed the reads with MiXCR, giving one entry per CDR3 protein. This table holds about 920,000 distinct CDR3 sequences, approximately 33% found once. Which antigens these TCRs recognize remains unknown. Specimen: cultured CD8+ T cells from PBMCs, collected from culture after CMV antigen stimulation. The receptors were sampled from a human donor in good health (CMV status not recorded). Some clones in this sample may be carry-over from other donors' samples. CDR3s include the opening cysteine and the closing phenylalanine or tryptophan. The D gene is left open where the match is weak. The size field is filled for only some rows; it gives once, few, many or a size class.

v_call	clone_size	j_call	d_call	cdr3_aa	cdr3_nt
TRBV7-9	few	TRBJ2-1	.	CASSPALSAYNEQFF	TGTGCCAGCAGCCCCGCTTTGTCGGCCTACAATGAGCAGTTCTTC
TRBV24-1	many	TRBJ2-2	.	CATSDRLTDDPWEELFF	TGTGCCACCAGTGACCGATTGACGGATGACCCTTGGGAGGAGCTGTTTTTT
TRBV6-5	.	TRBJ1-5	TRBD1	CASSAGTATNQPQHF	TGTGCCAGCAGTGCTGGGACAGCCACCAATCAGCCCCAGCATTTT
TRBV29-1	.	TRBJ2-7	.	CSVLQDYEQYF	TGCAGCGTCCTACAGGACTACGAGCAGTACTTC
TRBV6-5	.	TRBJ1-3	.	CASRRDRSSGNTIYF	TGTGCCAGCAGACGCGACCGGAGCTCTGGAAACACCATATATTTT
TRBV5-1	few	TRBJ1-1	.	CASSLAPTGTEAFF	TGCGCCAGCAGCTTGGCCCCGACGGGAACTGAAGCTTTCTTT
TRBV2	.	TRBJ2-1	.	CASVRFGGSSYNEQFF	TGTGCCAGCGTCCGGTTCGGCGGTAGCTCCTACAATGAGCAGTTCTTC
TRBV6-5	.	TRBJ2-2	.	CASSYSGPPGDGELFF	TGTGCCAGCAGTTACTCAGGACCACCAGGCGACGGGGAGCTGTTTTTT
TRBV7-2	many	TRBJ2-3	TRBD2	CASSFSGAGTDTQYF	TGTGCCAGCAGCTTTAGCGGGGCGGGCACAGATACGCAGTATTTT
TRBV6-2/TRBV6-3	many	TRBJ2-1	TRBD1	CASSRPRGNEQFF	TGTGCCAGCAGCAGACCCAGGGGGAATGAGCAGTTCTTC
TRBV2	.	TRBJ2-3	.	CASSDGLPGTDTQYF	TGTGCCAGCAGTGATGGGCTACCCGGGACAGATACGCAGTATTTT
TRBV12-3/TRBV12-4	once	TRBJ2-7	.	CASSTDGTYEQYF	TGTGCCAGCAGCACCGACGGAACCTACGAGCAGTACTTC
TRBV12-3/TRBV12-4	.	TRBJ2-1	TRBD2	CASSFLAGTLDEQFF	TGTGCCAGCAGTTTTCTAGCGGGGACGCTGGATGAGCAGTTCTTC
TRBV19	many	TRBJ1-5	TRBD1	CASSIDRANQPQHF	TGTGCCAGTAGCATCGACAGGGCGAATCAGCCCCAGCATTTT
TRBV27	.	TRBJ1-6	TRBD1	CASSFGTGYNSPLHF	TGTGCCAGCAGTTTCGGGACAGGGTATAATTCACCCCTCCACTTT
TRBV5-4	few	TRBJ1-1	TRBD1	CASVVWGQGDTEAFF	TGTGCCAGCGTTGTTTGGGGACAGGGGGACACTGAAGCTTTCTTT
TRBV28	.	TRBJ1-1	TRBD1	CASTPRDRYTEAFF	TGTGCCAGCACCCCCCGGGACAGATACACTGAAGCTTTCTTT
TRBV6-1	.	TRBJ1-1	.	CASSESVSRGTEAFF	TGTGCCAGCAGTGAATCTGTCAGCCGGGGCACTGAAGCTTTCTTT
TRBV6-2/TRBV6-3	.	TRBJ2-3	.	CASSNWGASVTQYF	TGTGCCAGCAGTAACTGGGGGGCCTCAGTTACGCAGTATTTT
TRBV19	.	TRBJ2-1	.	CASSILMGQYNEQFF	TGTGCCAGTAGTATTCTAATGGGGCAATACAATGAGCAGTTCTTC
TRBV12-3/TRBV12-4	.	TRBJ1-1	TRBD1	CASSTGQVSRKNTEAFF	TGTGCCAGCAGCACGGGACAGGTTTCTCGCAAGAACACTGAAGCTTTCTTT
TRBV6-1	.	TRBJ1-6	.	CASSEPTNGNSPLHF	TGTGCCAGCAGTGAACCGACAAACGGGAATTCACCCCTCCACTTT
TRBV4-1	.	TRBJ2-2	.	CASSQSGELFF	TGTGCCAGCAGCCAGTCCGGGGAGCTGTTTTTT
TRBV4-2	.	TRBJ2-1	.	CASSRRTGEVNEQFF	TGTGCCAGCAGCCGCCGGACCGGGGAGGTCAATGAGCAGTTCTTC
TRBV7-2	few	TRBJ2-5	.	CASSLWVAQETQYF	TGTGCCAGCAGCTTATGGGTGGCCCAAGAGACCCAGTACTTC
TRBV2	.	TRBJ2-7	.	CASSETPSYEQYF	TGTGCCAGCAGTGAAACACCCTCCTACGAGCAGTACTTC
TRBV7-6	.	TRBJ2-2	.	CASSGVIGELFF	TGTGCCAGCTCTGGGGTAATCGGGGAGCTGTTTTTT
TRBV20-1	.	TRBJ2-5	.	CSARRDTLYQETQYF	TGCAGTGCTAGAAGGGACACCCTGTACCAAGAGACCCAGTACTTC
TRBV28	.	TRBJ1-6	.	CASSLSLGLNSPLHF	TGTGCCAGCAGTCTCTCTTTAGGGTTGAATTCACCCCTCCACTTT
TRBV25-1	few	TRBJ1-2	TRBD1	CASTGTGTPFNYGYTF	TGTGCCAGCACCGGGACAGGAACACCTTTTAACTATGGCTACACCTTC
TRBV11-2	few	TRBJ2-5	.	CASSLVSPGLDF	TGTGCCAGCAGCTTAGTCTCCCCGGGACTGGATTTC
TRBV27	.	TRBJ1-4	.	CASSLNRVNEKLFF	TGTGCCAGCAGTTTAAACAGGGTTAATGAAAAACTGTTTTTT